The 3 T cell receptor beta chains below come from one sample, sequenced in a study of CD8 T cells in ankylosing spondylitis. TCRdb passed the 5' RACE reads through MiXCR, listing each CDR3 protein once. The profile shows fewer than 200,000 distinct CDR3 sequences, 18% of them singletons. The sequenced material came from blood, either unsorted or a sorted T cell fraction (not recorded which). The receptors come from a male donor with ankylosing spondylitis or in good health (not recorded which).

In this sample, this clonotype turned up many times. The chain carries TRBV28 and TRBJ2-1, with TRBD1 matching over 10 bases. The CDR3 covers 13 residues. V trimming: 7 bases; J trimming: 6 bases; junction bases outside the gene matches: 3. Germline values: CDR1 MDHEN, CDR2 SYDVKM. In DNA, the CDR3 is TGTGCCAGCACGGGACAGGGGCGCAATGAGCAGTTCTTC. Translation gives CASTGQGRNEQFF.

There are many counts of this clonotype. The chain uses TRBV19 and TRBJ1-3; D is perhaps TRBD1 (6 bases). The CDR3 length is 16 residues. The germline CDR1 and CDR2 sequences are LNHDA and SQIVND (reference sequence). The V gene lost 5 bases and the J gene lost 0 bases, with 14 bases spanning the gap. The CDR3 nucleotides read TGTGCCAGTAGTCCCCGGAGGACAGACTCTGGAAACACCATATATTTT. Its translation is CASSPRRTDSGNTIYF.

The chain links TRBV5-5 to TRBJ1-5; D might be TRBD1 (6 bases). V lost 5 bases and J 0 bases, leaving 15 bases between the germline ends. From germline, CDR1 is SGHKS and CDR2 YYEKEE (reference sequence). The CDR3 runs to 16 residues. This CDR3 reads CASSRSTGPSNQPQHF. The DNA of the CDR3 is TGTGCCAGCAGTCGCTCGACAGGTCCTAGCAATCAGCCCCAGCATTTT.